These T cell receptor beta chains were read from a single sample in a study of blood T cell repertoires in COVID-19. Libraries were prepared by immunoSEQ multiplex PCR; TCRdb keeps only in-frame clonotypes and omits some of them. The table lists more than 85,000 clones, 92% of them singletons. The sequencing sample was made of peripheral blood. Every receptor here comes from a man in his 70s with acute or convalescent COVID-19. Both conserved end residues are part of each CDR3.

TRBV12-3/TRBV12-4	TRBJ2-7	CASSYGTEYEQYF
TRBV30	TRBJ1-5	CAWASGSNQPQHF
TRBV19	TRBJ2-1	CATSLAGGSYNEQFF
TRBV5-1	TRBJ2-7	CASSLAGGLSSYEQYF
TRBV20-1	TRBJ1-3	CSASDTGSGNTIYF
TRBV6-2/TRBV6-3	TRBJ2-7	CASSLKGDYLKVEQYF
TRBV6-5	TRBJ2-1	CASSYSDRSSNEQFF
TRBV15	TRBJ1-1	CATSRGAGEAFF
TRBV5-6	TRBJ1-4	CASSLKGTGREKLFF
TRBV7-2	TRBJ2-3	CASSLRQFTDTQYF
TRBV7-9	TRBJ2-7	CASTPGGQAIEQYF
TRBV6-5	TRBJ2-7	CASRTGTGGPYEQYF
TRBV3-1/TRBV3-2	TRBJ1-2	CASQTRGNYGYTF
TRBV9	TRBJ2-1	CASSVGTSLHEQFF
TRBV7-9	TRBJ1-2	CAGTAGGLGGYTF
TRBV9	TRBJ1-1	CASSVEEGGTEAFF
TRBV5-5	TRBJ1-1	CASSFRGQGIGNTEAFF
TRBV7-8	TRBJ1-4	CASSNPGQGYEKLFF
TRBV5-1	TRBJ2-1	CASKTSGGSSNEQFF
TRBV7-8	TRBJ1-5	CASSSGQPINQPQHF
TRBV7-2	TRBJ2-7	CASSLEGGWNPYEQYF
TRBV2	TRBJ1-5	CASSGDRGSQPQHF
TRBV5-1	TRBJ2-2	CASRSSASGSVRHTGELFF
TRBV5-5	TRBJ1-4	CASSLDSSNEKLFF
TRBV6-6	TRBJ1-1	CASSYVNRGNTEAFF
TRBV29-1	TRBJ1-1	CSTRTWGNTEAFF
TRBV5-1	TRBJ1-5	CASSFDGYSNQPQHF
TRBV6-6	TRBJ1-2	CASSLTEIYGYTF
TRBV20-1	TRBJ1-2	CSARSTVYTF
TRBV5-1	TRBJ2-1	CASSPLVSGNNEQFF
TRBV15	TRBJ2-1	CATSTDRGRHEQFF
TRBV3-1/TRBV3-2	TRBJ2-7	CASSQGDRGLYEQYF
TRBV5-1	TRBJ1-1	CASRFGQGEAFF
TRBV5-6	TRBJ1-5	CASSTLTDPVIQPQHF
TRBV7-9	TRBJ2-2	CASSSRDWNTGELFF